This entry lists 18 T cell receptor beta chains sequenced from one sample in a study of neurological immune-mediated disorders. TCRdb reprocessed the 5' RACE reads with MiXCR, giving one entry per CDR3 protein. The top ten hold about 0.6% of the sample, which has tens of thousands of distinct CDR3 sequences, roughly 6.3% seen once. Sequencing used CD4+ T cells from blood. The source is a woman aged 40-49 years in good health.

The sample holds one count of this clonotype. This chain uses TRBV4-2 with TRBJ2-2, with 13 bases aligning to TRBD2. Germline V gene data show CDR1 as LGHNA and CDR2 as YNFKEQ. The length of the CDR3 is 17 residues. Trimming took 3 bases from V and 7 from J; bases not matched to a gene: 8. This CDR3 is CASSQEGLAGAIGELFF. CDR3 bases: TGTGCCAGCAGCCAGGAAGGACTAGCGGGAGCGATCGGGGAGCTGTTTTTT.

This clonotype has ten or more counts. The J gene is TRBJ2-1, the V gene TRBV18; TRBD2 matches 7 bases. Trimming took 3 bases from V and 6 from J; bases not matched to a gene: 11. Germline CDR1 and CDR2: KGHSH and LQKENI. This CDR3 has 16 residues. The CDR3 DNA reads TGTGCCAGCTCACCGGCGGGGGAGGGCCGGGGCAATGAGCAGTTCTTC. It translates to CASSPAGEGRGNEQFF.

Many counts were recorded for this clonotype. The chain joins TRBV15 to TRBJ1-3, with D hard to call. The V and J ends lost 0 bases and 1 base respectively, with 22 bases between them. The CDR3 is made up of 20 amino acids. In germline, CDR1 is LNHNV, CDR2 YYDKDF (reference sequence). CDR3 amino acids: CATSRDHPTRTFRSGNTIYF. The CDR3 nucleotides read TGTGCCACCAGCAGAGATCACCCCACGCGGACCTTTCGGTCTGGAAACACCATATATTTT.

This clonotype was picked up many times. The chain combines TRBV7-2 with TRBJ2-3, with D perhaps TRBD2 (6 bases). The CDR3 length is 14 residues. Germline lookup yields CDR1 SGHTA and CDR2 FQGNSA. The V and J ends lost 10 bases and 6 bases respectively, with 20 bases between them. The CDR3 reads CATSSRGKSDTQYF. The CDR3 DNA reads as TGTGCCACCTCATCCCGGGGGAAATCTGATACGCAGTATTTT.

This clonotype appeared many times. The chain links TRBV9 to TRBJ2-5; either TRBD1 or TRBD2 may supply D (6 bases each). Trimming shortened V by 4 bases and J by 5 bases, and 15 bases separated the two germline ends. Looked up from germline, CDR1 is SGDLS and CDR2 is YYNGEE. This CDR3 spans 14 amino acids. CDR3 sequence: CASSYRARGETQYF. The CDR3 nucleotides read TGTGCCAGCAGCTACAGGGCTCGGGGGGAGACCCAGTACTTC.

This clonotype was seen many times. The CDR3 here is CASSLGLAGSTDTQYF. CDR3 sequence (DNA): TGTGCCAGCAGTTTAGGGCTAGCGGGAAGCACAGATACGCAGTATTTT. The rearrangement uses TRBV12-3 or TRBV12-4 and TRBJ2-3; 9 bases line up with TRBD2. The V and J ends lost 1 base and 0 bases, in that order; junction bases with no gene match: 2. The CDR3 sequence is 16 residues long.

This clonotype was seen ten or more times. The chain couples TRBV7-2 to TRBJ2-5, with 11 positions matching TRBD2. V lost 1 base to trimming and J lost 4 bases; unmatched junction nucleotides: 2. Germline V CDR1 and CDR2: SGHTA, FQGNSA. The CDR3 totals 15 residues. The DNA for the CDR3 is TGTGCCAGCAGCTTAGGCCTAGCGGGAGGAGAGACCCAGTACTTC. Translated, it gives CASSLGLAGGETQYF.

This clonotype was counted ten times or more. The chain links TRBV4-3 to TRBJ1-4, with a tentative D call TRBD1 (6 bases). Trimming removed 1 base at V and 14 bases at J, with 11 bases between. The CDR3 extends over 12 amino acids. Germline CDR1 reads LGHNA; CDR2 reads YSLEER. The CDR3 DNA follows: TGCGCCAGCAGCCAAGCAGGGGCAAGGCTGTTTTTT. Residues: CASSQAGARLFF.

This clonotype came up many times. The chain is built from TRBV20-1 and TRBJ2-5; D is perhaps TRBD1 (6 bases). CDR3 length equals 14 residues. V was trimmed by 0 bases and J by 2 bases, leaving 10 bases between them. Germline CDR1 DFQATT, CDR2 SNEGSKA (reference sequence). The CDR3 protein is CSARDYREQETQYF. CDR3 nucleotides: TGCAGTGCTAGAGATTACAGGGAACAAGAGACCCAGTACTTC.

In its sample, this clonotype was seen many times. The chain carries TRBV5-5 and TRBJ2-3; D possibly corresponds to TRBD2 (6 bases). Trimming took off 2 bases at V and 2 bases at J, with 9 bases between the two ends. Germline V gene lookup returns CDR1 SGHKS and CDR2 YYEKEE (reference sequence). The CDR3 is 14 amino acids. The CDR3 loop reads CASSFLALTDTQYF. CDR3 sequence (DNA): TGTGCCAGCAGCTTCCTAGCGCTCACAGATACGCAGTATTTT.

This clonotype showed up many times. The chain links TRBV11-2 to TRBJ2-5, with a tentative D call TRBD1 (7 bases). Germline CDR1 SGHAT, CDR2 FQNNGV. This CDR3 has 16 residues. Trimming stripped 2 bases from V and 3 bases from J, with 16 bases between. CDR3 sequence reads: CASSLQGRGVEETQYF. In DNA, the CDR3 is TGTGCCAGCAGCTTACAAGGCAGGGGGGTTGAAGAGACCCAGTACTTC.

In this sample, this clonotype turned up a few times. The gene calls are TRBV2 and TRBJ2-7; D is ambiguous. In germline, CDR1 is SNHLY, CDR2 FYNNEI. The length of the CDR3 is 19 residues. Trimming stripped 5 bases from V and 3 bases from J, with 29 bases between. CDR3 sequence (DNA): TGTGCCAGCAGTCCTACTCCTTGGAGCAGGTCGGCGATAAGCTACGAGCAGTACTTC. As protein: CASSPTPWSRSAISYEQYF.

This clonotype came up many times. The chain joins TRBV29-1 to TRBJ1-1; D is unclear. V was pared by 5 bases and J by 0 bases, with 10 bases between. CDR3 length: 13 amino acids. CDR1 is SQVTM, CDR2 ANQGSEA, per germline. CDR3 loop: CSVQLIMNTEAFF. As DNA, the CDR3 is TGCAGCGTTCAGCTTATCATGAACACTGAAGCTTTCTTT.

This clonotype was seen at least ten times. The chain employs TRBV10-3 and TRBJ2-1, with 9 nucleotides matching TRBD1. Germline CDR1 reads ENHRY; CDR2 reads SYGVKD. The CDR3 has 14 amino acids. The V and J ends lost 0 bases and 10 bases, in that order; junction bases with no gene match: 4. The CDR3 protein is CAISESTGGGEQFF. The CDR3 coding sequence is TGTGCCATCAGTGAGTCGACAGGGGGTGGAGAGCAGTTCTTC.

This clonotype was found many times. This chain links TRBV7-3 with TRBJ1-1, with 10 bases matching TRBD1. The V gene end was trimmed by 4 bases and the J gene end by 6 bases; junction bases not matched to a gene: 2. The CDR3 has 13 residues. CDR1 is SGHTA and CDR2 is FQGTGA in the germline V gene. The CDR3, as DNA: TGTGCCAGCAGCTCTGGGACAGGGGCTGAAGCTTTCTTT. It specifies CASSSGTGAEAFF.

V and J are TRBV27 and TRBJ2-1, with 7 bases lining up with TRBD2. This CDR3 has 16 residues. Looked up from germline, CDR1 is MNHEY and CDR2 is SMNVEV (reference sequence). J was trimmed by 7 bases and V by 5 bases; bases with no gene match: 14. The CDR3 coding sequence is TGTGCCAGCAGTCCCCTGACGGCGGGAGAGGAAAATGAGCAGTTCTTC. The encoded protein is CASSPLTAGEENEQFF.

This clonotype was picked up many times. The chain employs TRBV5-4 and TRBJ2-1; TRBD2 is a possible D gene (6 bases). The V end was cut by 1 base, the J end by 1 base, with 9 bases between. The germline gives CDR1 SGHNT, CDR2 YYREEE (reference sequence). This CDR3 region has 15 residues. The CDR3 DNA reads TGTGCCAGCAGCTTGATCGGGGGATCCTACAATGAGCAGTTCTTC. It is translated as CASSLIGGSYNEQFF.

This clonotype has ten or more counts. The V and J genes are TRBV28 and TRBJ2-5, with D possibly TRBD2 on 5 matching bases. The CDR3 has 13 amino acids. V lost 2 bases and J lost 7, with 11 bases in between. From germline, CDR1 is MDHEN and CDR2 SYDVKM. CDR3 nucleotides: TGTGCCAGCAGTTTAATCCGGGAAGGGACCCAGTACTTC. Its translation is CASSLIREGTQYF.